This T cell receptor (beta chain) emerged from a study of control samples from healthy donors and cancer patients. Sequencing used immunoSEQ multiplex PCR; TCRdb keeps in-frame clones, though not all of them. The data show 210,000 or so clones, 91% seen once. In germline, CDR1 is SGHRS, CDR2 YFSETQ. Trimming pared 0 bases from V and 6 bases from J, leaving 4 bases between. This CDR3 comprises 12 residues. The sample comprised blood. J is TRBJ2-1 and V is TRBV5-1, with D unclear. The sequence came from a man younger than 45 in good health. This chain's CDR3 is CASSLAGNEQFF. CDR3 in DNA: TGCGCCAGCAGCTTGGCTGGCAATGAGCAGTTCTTC.